This T cell receptor beta chain is drawn from a study of a mutant IDH1 vaccine in newly diagnosed glioma. Study summary: With temozolomide cycles, or 4-6 weeks after radiotherapy alone, vaccination was started. Mean patient age was around 40 years; roughly 62% were male and around 40% female. Findings and limits, study-wide: Of the patients, 85% to 95% had vaccine-induced immune responses.

V lost 4 bases, J lost 3 bases, and 13 bases lay in between. The length of the CDR3 is 14 residues. Time point noted: week 23, last vaccination. Topical imiquimod accompanied each vaccine dose, which consisted of 300 ug of mutant IDH1 20-mer peptide. A note on this clone: Its antigen is not identified.

TCRdb's copy holds only in-frame clones and misses some; the assay was immunoSEQ multiplex PCR. The table records around 40,000 clones, around four fifths of them present only once. The rearrangement joins TRBV5-3 to TRBJ1-1; a possible D gene is TRBD1 (5 bases). TRBV5-3 is given ORF status, its function remaining uncertain. This specimen was PBMCs, taken from a glioma patient whose treatment included an IDH1 peptide vaccine. The receptor's source is a man over 45 with glioma. The CDR3 DNA reads as TGTGCCAGAAGCGAGGACAAGCGGGACACTGAAGCTTTCTTT. Its protein product is CARSEDKRDTEAFF.